A single sample gave rise to the 5 T cell receptor beta chains below, sequenced in a study of T cells after yellow fever vaccination. TCRdb passed the 5' RACE reads through MiXCR, listing each CDR3 protein once. The table has fewer than 350,000 distinct CDR3 sequences, roughly 3.5% seen once. This specimen consisted of PBMCs, obtained on the day of the yellow fever booster vaccination. These receptors were taken from a man younger than 35 who received the YFV17D yellow fever vaccine.

This chain joins TRBV10-3 and TRBJ2-5, with 13 positions matching TRBD2. Per the germline V gene, CDR1 is ENHRY and CDR2 is SYGVKD. This CDR3 is built from 17 residues. Trimming took 2 bases from V and 3 from J; bases not matched to a gene: 6. The CDR3 DNA is TGTGCCATCAGTGAGCCGCCCGGGACTAGCGGGGAAGAGACCCAGTACTTC. This sequence encodes CAISEPPGTSGEETQYF.

This rearrangement joins TRBV5-4 to TRBJ2-5, with TRBD1 matching 7 bases. Germline CDR1 SGHNT, CDR2 YYREEE (reference sequence). The trim removed 1 base at V and 5 bases at J, leaving 8 bases unmatched. This CDR3 comprises 15 residues. CDR3 nucleotide sequence: TGTGCCAGCAGCTTGACCGGGACAGCTGAGGAGACCCAGTACTTC. This translates into CASSLTGTAEETQYF.

This clonotype appeared once. This chain uses TRBV7-2 with TRBJ2-7; D is ambiguous. CDR3 size: 14 residues. The V gene's germline CDR1 is SGHTA and CDR2 FQGNSA. Trimming took 2 bases from V and 3 from J, leaving 11 bases between them. The CDR3 is CASSLFPGYYEQYF. The CDR3 DNA sequence: TGTGCCAGCAGCTTATTTCCCGGCTACTACGAGCAGTACTTC.

This clonotype was picked up a small number of times. V is TRBV19 and J is TRBJ2-3; 10 nucleotides align to TRBD1. V was pared by 6 bases and J by 2 bases, with 8 bases of the junction left unmatched. Germline V gene data show CDR1 as LNHDA and CDR2 as SQIVND (reference sequence). The CDR3 covers 16 residues. CDR3 amino acids: CASRSTGGFFTDTQYF. DNA of the CDR3: TGTGCCAGTAGGTCGACAGGGGGCTTTTTCACAGATACGCAGTATTTT.

This clonotype was seen at least ten times. The V and J genes are TRBV5-5 and TRBJ1-6; D not certain. Between the trimmed V and J ends, which lost 3 bases and 2 bases, there was a span of 6 bases. Per germline, CDR1 SGHKS and CDR2 YYEKEE (reference sequence). This CDR3 contains 14 residues. The CDR3 DNA reads TGTGCCAGCAGCTCTGTACCCTATAATTCACCCCTCCACTTT. Residues: CASSSVPYNSPLHF.